The 22 T cell receptor beta chains reported below all come from one sample, sequenced in a study of blood T cell repertoires in COVID-19. Assay used: immunoSEQ multiplex PCR; TCRdb lists only in-frame clones, some missing. In the table there are approximately 170,000 clones, 70% to 90% of which are singletons. The sample was peripheral blood. These TCRs come from a woman in her 70s with acute or convalescent COVID-19.

This clone was seen only once. The rearrangement links TRBV9 to TRBJ1-1; D is undetermined. The CDR3 sequence is 13 residues long. The V gene lost 2 bases and the J gene lost 1 base, with 6 bases spanning the gap. Germline V lookup: CDR1 SGDLS, CDR2 YYNGEE. The CDR3 coding sequence is TGTGCCAGCAGCGTGGGCAGGAACACTGAAGCTTTCTTT. Protein sequence: CASSVGRNTEAFF.

The V call is TRBV28, the J call TRBJ1-3; D may be TRBD1 (6 bases). There are 15 residues in the CDR3. V was trimmed by 4 bases and J by 4 bases, leaving 14 bases between them. Germline CDR1 reads MDHEN; CDR2 reads SYDVKM. In DNA form, the CDR3 reads TGTGCCAGCAGTTCTGGGGGGGGCGGAGGAAACACCATATATTTT. Protein product: CASSSGGGGGNTIYF.

The V call is TRBV6-2 or TRBV6-3, the J call TRBJ2-3, with D perhaps TRBD2 (6 bases). V was shortened by 1 base and J by 1 base, with 9 bases between the two germline ends. The germline V gene has CDR1 MNHEY and CDR2 SVGEGT. The CDR3 runs to 15 residues. In DNA form, the CDR3 reads TGTGCCAGCAGTTACTTGGGGGGACGCACAGATACGCAGTATTTT. As protein: CASSYLGGRTDTQYF.

This clone was observed once. The chain joins TRBV4-2 to TRBJ2-5; 9 nucleotides agree with TRBD1. CDR3 length: 14 amino acids. Trimming removed 3 bases from V and 5 bases from J; junction bases left unmatched: 4. The germline gives CDR1 LGHNA, CDR2 YNFKEQ. Here the CDR3 reads CASSQRTGGETQYF. The CDR3 bases are TGTGCCAGCAGCCAGAGAACAGGGGGCGAGACCCAGTACTTC.

This clone was seen just once. The chain has TRBV6-2 or TRBV6-3 and TRBJ2-1, with D unclear. The CDR3 extends over 15 amino acids. Germline CDR1 and CDR2: MNHEY and SVGEGT. The V end lost 3 bases, the J end lost 0 bases, and 9 bases lay between the germline ends. The DNA of the CDR3 is TGTGCCAGCAGTTATCTCAGAGGCTCCTACAATGAGCAGTTCTTC. Its protein is CASSYLRGSYNEQFF.

The V call is TRBV5-1, the J call TRBJ2-5; D possibly corresponds to TRBD2 (5 bases). V was trimmed by 0 bases and J by 7 bases, leaving 13 bases between them. CDR3 length equals 14 residues. Germline-derived CDR1 and CDR2 are SGHRS and YFSETQ. CDR3 sequence reads: CASSLVGAEGTQYF. CDR3 DNA: TGCGCCAGCAGCTTGGTCGGAGCCGAGGGGACCCAGTACTTC.

This chain joins TRBV19 and TRBJ2-7; 8 bases align to TRBD1. The CDR3 is made up of 13 amino acids. J gave up 3 bases and V 9 bases, and 7 bases lay outside the gene matches. CDR1 and CDR2 from the germline V gene are LNHDA and SQIVND (reference sequence). The CDR3 here is CASAATGGYEQYF. In DNA form, the CDR3 reads TGTGCCAGCGCAGCCACAGGGGGCTACGAGCAGTACTTC.

The rearrangement joins TRBV2 to TRBJ2-7; possibly TRBD1 for D (6 bases). CDR1 and CDR2 from the germline V gene are SNHLY and FYNNEI. Trimming shortened V by 7 bases and J by 0 bases, and 13 bases separated the two germline ends. This CDR3 has 14 residues. The CDR3 nucleotides read TGTGCCAGCAAGTGGCAGGGGAGCTCCTACGAGCAGTACTTC. Encoded protein: CASKWQGSSYEQYF.

The V gene is TRBV3-1 (or the pseudogene TRBV3-2), the J gene TRBJ2-7, with D possibly being TRBD2 (5 bases). This CDR3 has 17 residues. The germline V gene encodes CDR1 LGHDT and CDR2 YNNKEL (reference sequence). Trimming shortened V by 4 bases and J by 0 bases, and 19 bases separated the two germline ends. CDR3 in amino acids: CASSPTGCGMSSYEQYF. DNA for the CDR3: TGTGCCAGCAGCCCTACGGGGTGTGGGATGAGCTCCTACGAGCAGTACTTC.

The chain couples TRBV6-5 to TRBJ1-2; no clear D gene. Germline V gives CDR1 MNHEY, CDR2 SVGAGI. V was shortened by 6 bases and J by 4 bases, with 9 bases between the two germline ends. The CDR3 loop spans 12 amino acids. The CDR3 DNA follows: TGTGCCAGCAGCCCGGGGTCCTATGGCTACACCTTC. Its translation is CASSPGSYGYTF.

This sequence joins TRBV9 and TRBJ1-2, with D possibly TRBD1 on 6 matching bases. Germline V gives CDR1 SGDLS, CDR2 YYNGEE. Trimming cost V 4 bases and J 3 bases, with 10 bases left between them. This CDR3 contains 13 residues. CDR3 in DNA: TGTGCCAGCAGCAGACAGGCCGACTATGGCTACACCTTC. It specifies CASSRQADYGYTF.

The V and J genes are TRBV4-3 and TRBJ2-1; TRBD2 matches at 8 bases. CDR1 is LGHNA, CDR2 YSLEER, per germline. CDR3 length: 18 residues. With 0 bases clipped from V and 2 bases from J, the junction kept 9 bases outside the gene matches. CDR3 loop: CASSQDFGRSGTYNEQFF. In DNA form, the CDR3 reads TGCGCCAGCAGCCAAGATTTCGGTCGTAGCGGGACCTACAATGAGCAGTTCTTC.

The chain links TRBV27 to TRBJ2-1, with 9 bases that match TRBD2. The CDR3 is 16 amino acids. Trimming took 2 bases from V and 9 from J; bases not matched to a gene: 11. From germline, CDR1 is MNHEY and CDR2 SMNVEV (reference sequence). CDR3 loop: CASSLDLAGLQGEQFF. The CDR3 DNA reads TGTGCCAGCAGTTTAGACCTAGCGGGACTACAGGGTGAGCAGTTCTTC.

The chain uses TRBV3-1 (or the pseudogene TRBV3-2) and TRBJ2-3; weak D call: TRBD2 (6 bases). Trimming took off 1 base at V and 7 bases at J, with 18 bases between the two ends. The CDR3 covers 16 residues. Germline CDR1 is LGHDT and CDR2 is YNNKEL (reference sequence). The CDR3 loop is CASSQASGTQKNTQYF. CDR3 coding DNA: TGTGCCAGCAGCCAAGCGTCCGGGACTCAAAAAAATACGCAGTATTTT.

The chain uses TRBV4-1 and TRBJ1-5; 7 positions agree with TRBD1. The germline gives CDR1 MGHRA, CDR2 YSYEKL. The CDR3 is 16 residues long. V dropped 0 bases and J dropped 7; count of bases not matched to a gene: 9. The CDR3 protein is CASSQDLGQLRQPQHF. CDR3 bases: TGCGCCAGCAGCCAAGATTTGGGACAGTTAAGGCAGCCCCAGCATTTT.

This chain links TRBV4-1 with TRBJ2-2; D possibly corresponds to TRBD1 (6 bases). CDR1 MGHRA and CDR2 YSYEKL come from the germline V gene. The CDR3 contains 14 residues. V was trimmed by 4 bases and J by 2 bases, leaving 8 bases between them. Here the CDR3 reads CASSPRGNTGELFF. The DNA of the CDR3 is TGCGCCAGCAGCCCCAGGGGTAACACCGGGGAGCTGTTTTTT.

The V call is TRBV18, the J call TRBJ1-2; D gene unclear. The CDR3 is made up of 15 amino acids. Per germline, CDR1 KGHSH and CDR2 LQKENI. V lost 3 bases and J lost 0, with 11 bases in between. The CDR3 protein is CASSPPSTANYGYTF. CDR3 DNA sequence: TGTGCCAGCTCACCCCCGTCAACAGCTAACTATGGCTACACCTTC.

The chain recombines TRBV11-1 with TRBJ2-7; the D gene is possibly TRBD1 (6 bases). Trimming left V 3 bases short and J 2 bases short, with 11 bases between. The germline CDR1 and CDR2 sequences are SGHAT and FQDESV (reference sequence). The CDR3 extends over 14 amino acids. In DNA, the CDR3 is TGTGCCAGCAGCTTTGGGACATCTACCTACGAGCAGTACTTC. The encoded protein is CASSFGTSTYEQYF. The entire variable domain, with the rest obtained from reference TRBV11-1 and TRBJ2-7, is as follows: EAEVAQSPRYKITEKSQAVAFWCDPISGHATLYWYRQILGQGPELLVQFQDESVVDDSQLPKDRFSAERLKGVDSTLKIQPAELGDSAMYLCASSFGTSTYEQYFGPGTRLTVT.

A single count supports this clone. The rearrangement joins TRBV30 to TRBJ1-2; tentative D call: TRBD1 (5 bases). Germline V gives CDR1 GTSNPN, CDR2 SVGIG (reference sequence). V lost 8 bases to trimming and J lost 5 bases, with 15 bases between them. This CDR3 spans 12 amino acids. Here the CDR3 reads CARGGDRYGYTF. The DNA of the CDR3 is TGTGCCCGTGGGGGGGACCGTTATGGCTACACCTTC. Full variable domain (remainder filled in from reference TRBV30 and TRBJ1-2): SQTIHQWPATLVQPVGSPLSLECTVEGTSNPNLYWYRQAAGRGLQLLFYSVGIGQISSEVPQNLSASRPQDRQFILSSKKLLLSDSGFYLCARGGDRYGYTFGSGTRLTVV.

The chain employs TRBV12-3 or TRBV12-4 and TRBJ2-7; a possible D gene is TRBD2 (6 bases). Deletions cut 8 bases from V and 6 bases from J, with 17 bases between. CDR3 length: 13 residues. CDR3: CASSGLLFGEQYF. For the CDR3, the DNA is TGTGCCAGCTCGGGACTCCTTTTCGGCGAGCAGTACTTC.

This rearrangement joins TRBV30 to TRBJ2-3; 8 bases fit TRBD2. The V and J ends lost 0 bases and 6 bases, in that order; junction bases with no gene match: 11. Germline CDR1 is GTSNPN and CDR2 is SVGIG (reference sequence). The length of the CDR3 is 16 residues. CDR3: CAWSVSLAGGHDTQYF. DNA of the CDR3: TGTGCCTGGAGTGTTAGTTTGGCGGGAGGCCACGATACGCAGTATTTT.

The chain recombines TRBV6-2 or TRBV6-3 with TRBJ2-7, with unresolved D. Germline CDR1 is MNHEY and CDR2 is SVGEGT. The CDR3 totals 12 residues. V dropped 2 bases and J dropped 6 bases, with 8 bases sitting between them. In nucleotides, the CDR3 is TGTGCCAGCAGTTACCCCTCGGGCGAGCAGTACTTC. It translates to CASSYPSGEQYF.